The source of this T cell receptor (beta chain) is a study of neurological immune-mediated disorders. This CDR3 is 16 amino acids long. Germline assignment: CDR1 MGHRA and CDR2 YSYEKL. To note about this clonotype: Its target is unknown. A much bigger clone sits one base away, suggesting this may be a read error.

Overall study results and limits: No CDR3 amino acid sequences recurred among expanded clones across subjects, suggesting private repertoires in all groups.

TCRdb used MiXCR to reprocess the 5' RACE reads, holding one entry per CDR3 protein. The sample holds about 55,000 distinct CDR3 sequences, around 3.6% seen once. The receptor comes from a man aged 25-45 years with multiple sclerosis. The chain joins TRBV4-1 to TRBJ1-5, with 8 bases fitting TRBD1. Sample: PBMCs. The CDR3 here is CASSQGDRGGNQPQNF. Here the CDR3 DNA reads TGCGCCAGCAGCCAAGGTGACAGGGGCGGCAATCAGCCCCAGAATTTT.